Here is one T cell receptor (beta chain) with its context. Some clones are missing from TCRdb's copy, which holds only in-frame ones; the method was immunoSEQ multiplex PCR. The sample has over 130,000 clones, approximately 90% seen once. This sample is part of a study of T cell responses to AZD1222 COVID-19 vaccine. CDR1 and CDR2 (germline): SGHAT, FQDESV (reference sequence). The CDR3 runs 14 residues. V lost 3 bases and J 5 bases, leaving 8 bases between the germline ends. The source of this sequence is an adult who received the AZD1222 COVID-19 vaccine. This rearrangement joins TRBV11-1 to TRBJ1-6; D unresolved. Specimen: peripheral blood, collected 28 days after the second AZD1222 dose. CDR3 in DNA: TGTGCCAGCAGCTTCGTCGAAAATAATTCACCCCTCCACTTT. Translated: CASSFVENNSPLHF.